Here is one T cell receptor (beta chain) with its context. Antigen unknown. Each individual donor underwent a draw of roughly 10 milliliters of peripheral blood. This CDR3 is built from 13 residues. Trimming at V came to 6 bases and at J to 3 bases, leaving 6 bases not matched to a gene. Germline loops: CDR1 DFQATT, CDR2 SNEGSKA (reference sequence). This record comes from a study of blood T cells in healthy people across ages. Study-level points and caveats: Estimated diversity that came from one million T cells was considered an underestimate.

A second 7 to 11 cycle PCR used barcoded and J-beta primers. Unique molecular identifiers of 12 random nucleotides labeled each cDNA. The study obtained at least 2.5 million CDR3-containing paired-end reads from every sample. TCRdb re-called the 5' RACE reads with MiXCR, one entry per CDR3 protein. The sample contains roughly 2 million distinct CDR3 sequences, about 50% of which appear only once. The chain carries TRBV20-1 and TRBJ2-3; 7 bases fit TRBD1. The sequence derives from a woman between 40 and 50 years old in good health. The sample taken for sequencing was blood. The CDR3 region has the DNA TGCAGTGCCCACGACAGGGTGACAGATACGCAGTATTTT. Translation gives CSAHDRVTDTQYF.